Listed here is a single T cell receptor (beta chain). This receptor's antigen is unknown. No base quality information exists; no much larger clone differs at one position. The sample belongs to a study of T cell responses to AZD1222 COVID-19 vaccine (dated by TCRdb to about 2021). Regarding the study in general: AZD1222 recipients given second doses at about 4 weeks or at about 12 weeks were pooled, since spike-specific TCR depth and breadth were not found to differ between the two schedules. TCR sequencing covered 230 or so trial participants: 207 given two doses of AZD1222 and about 26 given two doses of MenACWY control vaccine. Trial participants were enrolled into age subgroups of 18-55, 56-69 and 70-plus years, which contained around 150, 28 and 57 TCR-sequenced participants, respectively.

Sequences SQVTM (CDR1) and ANQGSEA (CDR2) are obtained from the germline V gene. The trim is 7 bases for V and 2 bases for J, with a gap of 11 bases between the germline ends. From cysteine to phenylalanine, the CDR3 is 12 amino acids long. Just the 36-base CDR3 DNA is kept, in frame starting at base 1. The CDR3 regions of human TCRbeta chains were subjected to immunosequencing. In the original analysis: TCRs in the repertoires were matched against a reference library of SARS-CoV-2-specific TCRs that had been generated with the MIRA antigen-specificity platform. Breadth was defined as the fraction of unique TCRs that were SARS-CoV-2-associated, and depth was defined as the fraction of total T cells that were SARS-CoV-2-associated. Each spike-specific TCR was assigned to its reactive spike region and to a CD4 or CD8 class using the MIRA data. Log10-transformed breadth and depth values were compared by one-way ANOVA with Sidak's multiple comparisons tests. What TCRdb holds here is the immuneACCESS table cut down to in-frame rearrangements. Part of the clones is not present; checked against another copy, under half of the missing clones reflect an unresolved V gene, and the others are unexplained. The V and J calls and the clone size are those of that table, but D and trimming were determined from the DNA. The sample table holds some 170,000 clones, of which 85% to 95% were seen once. The top ten clonotypes cover approximately 0.97% of the sample.

The research as a whole found: Conclusions about previously exposed vaccinees are limited because only six or seven AZD1222 recipients were SARS-CoV-2 seropositive at baseline. The vaccine-associated CD4 TCRs covered the entire spike protein, and the dominant responses fell in regions 160-218 and 743-854. Because no samples from the day 14 peak response were available, repertoires could be characterized only after the peak T cell response. After two AZD1222 doses, both the breadth and the depth of spike-specific TCRs were significantly higher than at day 0 and than in MenACWY recipients. Reportedly, close to half of the unique spike-specific TCRs recognized epitopes lying outside the regions that are mutated in the B.1.351 and B.1.1.7 variants. Most participants were white British and females outnumbered males, and the authors suggested that clonal diversity may have been underestimated. In the small 56-69-year group, the increase in depth fell short of significance, most likely because of low power.

The time point label for this specimen denotes: baseline before first vaccination. The vaccinee samples were drawn from two UK trials, COV001 and COV002, one of which was a single-blind randomized controlled phase 2/3 trial testing AZD1222 (ChAdOx1 nCoV-19) in healthy adults. For TCRbeta chain sequencing, PBMC samples were collected from trial participants at day 0 and at day 28 after the second dose. The chain joins TRBV29-1 to TRBJ1-2, with the D gene uncertain. The material sequenced was peripheral blood, taken on day 0 of AZD1222 vaccination. The clonotype was recovered from an adult in good health. For the CDR3, the sequence is CSAMNPNYGYTF. The nucleotides read TGCAGCGCCATGAATCCCAACTATGGCTACACCTTC.